Listed below are T cell receptor beta chains from one sample, sequenced in a study of T cell responses to AZD1222 COVID-19 vaccine. Profiled with immunoSEQ multiplex PCR; TCRdb holds only in-frame clones, not every one. Of roughly 180,000 clones in the sample, about 89% were seen once. The specimen was peripheral blood, collected 28 days after the second AZD1222 dose. Source of these receptors: an adult who received the AZD1222 COVID-19 vaccine. Both conserved end residues are part of each CDR3. Each record gives: D gene, clone size, V gene, J gene, CDR3 protein, CDR3 DNA. The D gene is left open where the match is weak. Rows may omit the clone size; those that give it use once, few, many or a size class.

d_gene: NA; abundance: NA; v_gene: TRBV28; j_gene: TRBJ1-5; CDR3aa: CASTATGNGNQPQHF; CDR3nt: TGTGCCAGCACCGCTACAGGGAACGGCAATCAGCCCCAGCATTTT
d_gene: NA; abundance: NA; v_gene: TRBV6-5; j_gene: TRBJ1-2; CDR3aa: CASSYSTPLGHYTF; CDR3nt: TGTGCCAGCAGTTACTCGACCCCGCTGGGGCACTACACCTTC
d_gene: NA; abundance: NA; v_gene: TRBV6-5; j_gene: TRBJ1-4; CDR3aa: CASSYTPDEKLFF; CDR3nt: TGTGCCAGCAGTTACACGCCCGATGAAAAACTGTTTTTT
d_gene: NA; abundance: once; v_gene: TRBV19; j_gene: TRBJ2-4; CDR3aa: CASSTMEGAGTKNIQYF; CDR3nt: TGTGCCAGTAGTACGATGGAGGGGGCAGGGACCAAAAACATTCAGTACTTC
d_gene: NA; abundance: NA; v_gene: TRBV10-3; j_gene: TRBJ2-1; CDR3aa: CAISADTRWDNEQFF; CDR3nt: TGTGCCATCAGTGCAGACACCCGATGGGACAATGAGCAGTTCTTC
d_gene: NA; abundance: NA; v_gene: TRBV4-2; j_gene: TRBJ1-3; CDR3aa: CASRPGTGNTIYF; CDR3nt: TGTGCCAGCAGGCCAGGGACTGGAAACACCATATATTTT
d_gene: TRBD2; abundance: NA; v_gene: TRBV24-1; j_gene: TRBJ2-1; CDR3aa: CATSDPGLAGSYNEQFF; CDR3nt: TGTGCCACCAGTGACCCCGGACTAGCGGGATCCTACAATGAGCAGTTCTTC
d_gene: TRBD1; abundance: NA; v_gene: TRBV6-4; j_gene: TRBJ1-4; CDR3aa: CASTGGAGEKLFF; CDR3nt: TGTGCCAGTACAGGGGGCGCTGGGGAAAAACTGTTTTTT
d_gene: NA; abundance: NA; v_gene: TRBV11-3; j_gene: TRBJ2-5; CDR3aa: CASSLRNGETQYF; CDR3nt: TGTGCCAGCAGCCTTCGGAACGGGGAGACCCAGTACTTC
d_gene: NA; abundance: NA; v_gene: TRBV7-9; j_gene: TRBJ2-7; CDR3aa: CASSFGVISYEQYF; CDR3nt: TGTGCCAGCAGCTTTGGGGTGATCTCCTACGAGCAGTACTTC
d_gene: TRBD1; abundance: NA; v_gene: TRBV10-3; j_gene: TRBJ1-2; CDR3aa: CASAPPTGGYTF; CDR3nt: TGTGCCTCCGCCCCCCCGACAGGGGGCTACACCTTC
d_gene: NA; abundance: NA; v_gene: TRBV9; j_gene: TRBJ2-7; CDR3aa: CASSVATGSYEQYF; CDR3nt: TGTGCCAGCAGCGTAGCTACGGGGTCCTACGAGCAGTACTTC
d_gene: TRBD2; abundance: NA; v_gene: TRBV5-1; j_gene: TRBJ2-3; CDR3aa: CASSPRTSGGNTDTQYF; CDR3nt: TGCGCCAGCAGCCCGCGGACTAGCGGGGGAAACACAGATACGCAGTATTTT
d_gene: NA; abundance: NA; v_gene: TRBV11-2; j_gene: TRBJ2-7; CDR3aa: CASSLVSQVTYEQYF; CDR3nt: TGTGCCAGCAGCTTAGTCTCGCAGGTCACCTACGAGCAGTACTTC
d_gene: TRBD2; abundance: NA; v_gene: TRBV4-1; j_gene: TRBJ2-7; CDR3aa: CASSSSAASGFYEQYF; CDR3nt: TGCGCCAGCAGCTCCTCCGCGGCTAGCGGGTTTTACGAGCAGTACTTC
d_gene: TRBD2; abundance: few; v_gene: TRBV19; j_gene: TRBJ2-7; CDR3aa: CASSMAGGPFSYEQYF; CDR3nt: TGTGCCAGTAGTATGGCGGGAGGACCTTTCTCCTACGAGCAGTACTTC
d_gene: NA; abundance: NA; v_gene: TRBV5-4; j_gene: TRBJ1-2; CDR3aa: CASSFGGPTLQGYTF; CDR3nt: TGTGCCAGCAGCTTTGGGGGGCCGACCCTCCAAGGCTACACCTTC
d_gene: NA; abundance: NA; v_gene: TRBV6-6; j_gene: TRBJ1-2; CDR3aa: CASSYVVTGYGYTF; CDR3nt: TGTGCCAGCAGTTACGTGGTTACTGGCTATGGCTACACCTTC
d_gene: NA; abundance: NA; v_gene: TRBV11-3; j_gene: TRBJ1-1; CDR3aa: CASSQRSSWNTEAFF; CDR3nt: TGTGCCAGCAGCCAGAGGTCCAGTTGGAACACTGAAGCTTTCTTT
d_gene: TRBD1; abundance: NA; v_gene: TRBV14; j_gene: TRBJ1-2; CDR3aa: CASSQDFQGDGGYTF; CDR3nt: TGTGCCAGCAGCCAAGATTTTCAGGGGGACGGTGGCTACACCTTC
d_gene: TRBD1; abundance: NA; v_gene: TRBV7-8; j_gene: TRBJ1-3; CDR3aa: CASSLGQGGGNTIYF; CDR3nt: TGTGCCAGCAGCTTAGGACAGGGTGGTGGAAACACCATATATTTT
d_gene: TRBD1; abundance: NA; v_gene: TRBV7-9; j_gene: TRBJ2-3; CDR3aa: CASSSRTGPARDTQYF; CDR3nt: TGTGCCAGCAGCTCCCGGACAGGGCCGGCGCGGGATACGCAGTATTTT
d_gene: NA; abundance: once; v_gene: TRBV11-2; j_gene: TRBJ2-7; CDR3aa: CASSAQAYEQYF; CDR3nt: TGTGCCAGCAGCGCCCAAGCCTACGAGCAGTACTTC
d_gene: TRBD1; abundance: NA; v_gene: TRBV10-3; j_gene: TRBJ1-6; CDR3aa: CAISGQDNSPLHF; CDR3nt: TGTGCCATCAGCGGACAGGATAATTCACCCCTCCACTTT
d_gene: NA; abundance: once; v_gene: TRBV9; j_gene: TRBJ2-5; CDR3aa: CASSVDLGTQYF; CDR3nt: TGTGCCAGCAGCGTAGATCTCGGGACCCAGTACTTC
d_gene: TRBD2; abundance: NA; v_gene: TRBV5-1; j_gene: TRBJ2-7; CDR3aa: CASSLMVAGDYEQYF; CDR3nt: TGCGCCAGCAGCTTGATGGTAGCGGGAGACTACGAGCAGTACTTC
d_gene: TRBD1; abundance: NA; v_gene: TRBV27; j_gene: TRBJ1-1; CDR3aa: CASSIDAGGAYTEAFF; CDR3nt: TGTGCCAGCAGTATCGACGCAGGGGGCGCGTACACTGAAGCTTTCTTT
d_gene: NA; abundance: NA; v_gene: TRBV4-1; j_gene: TRBJ1-6; CDR3aa: CASSPQVQGGNSPLHF; CDR3nt: TGCGCCAGCAGCCCCCAAGTTCAGGGTGGCAATTCACCCCTCCACTTT
d_gene: NA; abundance: NA; v_gene: TRBV24-1; j_gene: TRBJ1-2; CDR3aa: CATSAPHTGYGYTF; CDR3nt: TGTGCCACCAGTGCCCCGCACACCGGCTATGGCTACACCTTC
d_gene: NA; abundance: few; v_gene: TRBV10-3; j_gene: TRBJ2-1; CDR3aa: CAISYGSSYNEQFF; CDR3nt: TGTGCCATCAGTTACGGGAGTTCCTACAATGAGCAGTTCTTC
d_gene: NA; abundance: NA; v_gene: TRBV20-1; j_gene: TRBJ1-4; CDR3aa: CSASPGPNDKLFF; CDR3nt: TGCAGTGCTAGTCCAGGCCCGAATGACAAACTGTTTTTT
d_gene: TRBD1; abundance: NA; v_gene: TRBV28; j_gene: TRBJ1-2; CDR3aa: CAADRGPLGRYTF; CDR3nt: TGTGCCGCCGACAGGGGGCCCCTCGGTCGCTACACCTTC
d_gene: NA; abundance: NA; v_gene: TRBV9; j_gene: TRBJ1-2; CDR3aa: CASSGRDRPSSYTF; CDR3nt: TGTGCCAGCAGCGGCCGGGACCGCCCTTCCAGCTACACCTTC
d_gene: TRBD2; abundance: NA; v_gene: TRBV28; j_gene: TRBJ2-1; CDR3aa: CASSLTGTSNSWSYNEQFF; CDR3nt: TGTGCCAGCAGCCTTACCGGGACTAGCAATAGTTGGAGCTACAATGAGCAGTTCTTC
d_gene: NA; abundance: NA; v_gene: TRBV9; j_gene: TRBJ1-1; CDR3aa: CASSASGVEAFF; CDR3nt: TGTGCCAGCAGCGCCTCGGGGGTTGAAGCTTTCTTT
d_gene: NA; abundance: NA; v_gene: TRBV6-5; j_gene: TRBJ2-6; CDR3aa: CASNPGKGANVLTF; CDR3nt: TGTGCCAGCAACCCCGGTAAAGGGGCCAACGTCCTGACTTTC
d_gene: NA; abundance: NA; v_gene: TRBV21-1; j_gene: TRBJ2-2; CDR3aa: CASGPPQRGQGFTGELFF; CDR3nt: TGTGCCAGCGGCCCCCCCCAACGGGGACAGGGCTTCACCGGGGAGCTGTTTTTT
d_gene: NA; abundance: few; v_gene: TRBV5-5; j_gene: TRBJ1-6; CDR3aa: CASSLEVSPLHF; CDR3nt: TGTGCCAGCAGCTTAGAGGTTTCACCCCTCCACTTT
d_gene: NA; abundance: once; v_gene: TRBV21-1; j_gene: TRBJ1-2; CDR3aa: CASSKYPGGANYGYTF; CDR3nt: TGTGCCAGCAGCAAATACCCTGGAGGTGCCAACTATGGCTACACCTTC
d_gene: TRBD2; abundance: NA; v_gene: TRBV3-1/TRBV3-2; j_gene: TRBJ2-3; CDR3aa: CASSLWGGRSTDTQYF; CDR3nt: TGTGCCAGCAGCTTATGGGGGGGGAGAAGCACAGATACGCAGTATTTT
d_gene: NA; abundance: once; v_gene: TRBV19; j_gene: TRBJ2-5; CDR3aa: CASSTEETQYF; CDR3nt: TGTGCCAGTAGTACAGAAGAGACCCAGTACTTC
d_gene: TRBD1; abundance: NA; v_gene: TRBV5-6; j_gene: TRBJ2-5; CDR3aa: CASSLERDRGPRGQETQYF; CDR3nt: TGTGCCAGCAGCTTGGAGCGGGACAGGGGGCCTCGGGGGCAAGAGACCCAGTACTTC
d_gene: TRBD2; abundance: few; v_gene: TRBV5-1; j_gene: TRBJ2-1; CDR3aa: CASSSTSGRASSYNEQFF; CDR3nt: TGCGCCAGCAGCTCGACTAGCGGGAGGGCAAGCTCCTACAATGAGCAGTTCTTC
d_gene: TRBD1; abundance: NA; v_gene: TRBV25-1; j_gene: TRBJ1-2; CDR3aa: CASSPRTGTIYGYTF; CDR3nt: TGTGCCAGCAGTCCCAGGACAGGGACCATCTATGGCTACACCTTC
d_gene: TRBD1; abundance: few; v_gene: TRBV12-5; j_gene: TRBJ2-1; CDR3aa: CASDMDRVWNEQFF; CDR3nt: TGTGCTAGTGATATGGACAGGGTTTGGAATGAGCAGTTCTTC
d_gene: TRBD2; abundance: NA; v_gene: TRBV30; j_gene: TRBJ2-3; CDR3aa: CAWRAGLGRVATDTQYF; CDR3nt: TGTGCCTGGAGAGCGGGACTAGGGAGAGTGGCCACAGATACGCAGTATTTT
d_gene: NA; abundance: NA; v_gene: TRBV3-1/TRBV3-2; j_gene: TRBJ2-2; CDR3aa: CASSHGRGTGELFF; CDR3nt: TGTGCCAGCAGCCATGGCCGGGGCACCGGGGAGCTGTTTTTT
d_gene: NA; abundance: once; v_gene: TRBV7-9; j_gene: TRBJ1-5; CDR3aa: CASSLGGRGLEPQHF; CDR3nt: TGTGCCAGCAGCTTAGGGGGCAGAGGGTTGGAGCCCCAGCATTTT
d_gene: TRBD2; abundance: NA; v_gene: TRBV3-1/TRBV3-2; j_gene: TRBJ2-1; CDR3aa: CASSFLAGLYNEQFF; CDR3nt: TGTGCCAGCAGCTTCCTAGCGGGGCTCTACAATGAGCAGTTCTTC
d_gene: NA; abundance: NA; v_gene: TRBV13; j_gene: TRBJ1-1; CDR3aa: CASSYRRGGNPEAFF; CDR3nt: TGTGCCAGCAGCTACCGTCGGGGGGGCAACCCTGAAGCTTTCTTT
d_gene: NA; abundance: NA; v_gene: TRBV7-3; j_gene: TRBJ2-7; CDR3aa: CASSSAGDDEQYF; CDR3nt: TGTGCCAGCAGTTCCGCAGGGGACGACGAGCAGTACTTC
d_gene: TRBD1; abundance: NA; v_gene: TRBV6-6; j_gene: TRBJ2-7; CDR3aa: CASRNRGTGESYEQYF; CDR3nt: TGTGCCAGCAGAAACAGGGGGACGGGGGAATCCTACGAGCAGTACTTC
d_gene: NA; abundance: few; v_gene: TRBV12-3/TRBV12-4; j_gene: TRBJ1-2; CDR3aa: CASSPTAGRYTF; CDR3nt: TGTGCCAGCAGTCCGACAGCCGGGCGCTACACCTTC
d_gene: TRBD1; abundance: NA; v_gene: TRBV12-5; j_gene: TRBJ2-2; CDR3aa: CASGFFPGDRGGTGELFF; CDR3nt: TGTGCTAGTGGTTTTTTCCCGGGGGACAGGGGTGGGACCGGGGAGCTGTTTTTT
d_gene: NA; abundance: NA; v_gene: TRBV7-2; j_gene: TRBJ2-1; CDR3aa: CASGSGYNEQFF; CDR3nt: TGTGCCAGCGGAAGCGGCTACAATGAGCAGTTCTTC
d_gene: NA; abundance: NA; v_gene: TRBV18; j_gene: TRBJ2-7; CDR3aa: CASSPQRQVNEQYF; CDR3nt: TGTGCCAGCTCACCGCAGCGGCAGGTTAACGAGCAGTACTTC